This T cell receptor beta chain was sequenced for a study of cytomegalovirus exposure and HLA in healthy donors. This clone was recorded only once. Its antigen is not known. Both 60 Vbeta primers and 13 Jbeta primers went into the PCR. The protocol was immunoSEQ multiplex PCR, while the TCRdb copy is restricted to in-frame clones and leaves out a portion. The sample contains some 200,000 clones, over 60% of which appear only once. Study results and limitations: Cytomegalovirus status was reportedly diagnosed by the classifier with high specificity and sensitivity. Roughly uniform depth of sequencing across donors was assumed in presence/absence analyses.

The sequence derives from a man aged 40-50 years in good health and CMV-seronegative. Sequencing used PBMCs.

CDR3 DNA sequence: TGTGCCAGCAGCTTGGGGTCTAGCGGGGTAGTAGAGACCCAGTACTTC. It encodes CASSLGSSGVVETQYF. The chain couples TRBV5-4 to TRBJ2-5; 9 bases are a match to TRBD2. J was trimmed by 4 bases and V by 0 bases; bases with no gene match: 7. Per the germline V gene, CDR1 is SGHNT and CDR2 is YYREEE (reference sequence). The CDR3 is made up of 16 amino acids.